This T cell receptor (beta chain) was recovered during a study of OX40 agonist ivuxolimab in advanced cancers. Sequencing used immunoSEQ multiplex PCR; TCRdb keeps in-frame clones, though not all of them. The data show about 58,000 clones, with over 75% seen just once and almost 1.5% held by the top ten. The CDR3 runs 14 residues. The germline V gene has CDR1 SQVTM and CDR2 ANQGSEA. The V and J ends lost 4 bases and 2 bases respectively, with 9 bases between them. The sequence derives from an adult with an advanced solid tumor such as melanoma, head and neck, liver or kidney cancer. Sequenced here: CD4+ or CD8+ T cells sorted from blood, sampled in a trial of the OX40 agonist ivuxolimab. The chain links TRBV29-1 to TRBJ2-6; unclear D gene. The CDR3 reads CSVVGTAGANVLTF. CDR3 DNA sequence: TGCAGCGTTGTAGGCACCGCTGGGGCCAACGTCCTGACTTTC.